This section outlines one T cell receptor beta chain sequence together with its context. V was pared by 4 bases and J by 1 base, with 4 bases of the junction left unmatched. Germline CDR1 and CDR2: SNHLY and FYNNEI. The CDR3 has 14 residues. This sample is drawn from a study of blood T cell repertoires in COVID-19. In the original workflow: By means of reference gene primer amplification, nucleated cell counts were estimated. Only in-frame clones appear in the TCRdb table, and some are missing; sequencing was by immunoSEQ multiplex PCR. V and J calls and clone size are those listed in that table; D and trimming were worked out from the DNA. The sample contains 45,000 to 60,000 clones, 85% to 95% of which appear only once.

Source material: peripheral blood. This receptor was taken from a man over 45 with acute or convalescent COVID-19. This chain connects TRBV2 to TRBJ2-7, with TRBD1 identical over 7 bases. The CDR3 nucleotides read TGTGCCAGCAGTGCCGGGACAGAGTCCTACGAGCAGTACTTC. Its protein product is CASSAGTESYEQYF.